The clone carrying this T cell receptor (beta chain) was recorded only once. This sample was taken from a study of blood T cells in healthy people across ages. CDR3 length: 13 residues. Through a sample-barcoded 5' primer and a J-beta primer mix, a second PCR was run for 7 to 11 cycles. One entry per CDR3 protein results from TCRdb running MiXCR on the 5' RACE reads. Of approximately 1,700,000 distinct CDR3 sequences listed, around 40% are singletons. This receptor was identified in a human donor in good health. The V gene is TRBV12-1, the J gene TRBJ2-5. TRBV12-1 is classified as a pseudogene. The source material was blood. CDR3 nucleotides: TGTGCCAGCAGCTTTGGCGGTTTTGAGACCCAGTACTTC. Its translation is CASSFGGFETQYF.